These 15 T cell receptor beta chains were sequenced from one sample in a study of persistence of HIV-infected CD4 T cells. This was the immunoSEQ version 4 assay in survey mode. Some clones are missing from TCRdb's copy, which holds only in-frame ones; the method was immunoSEQ multiplex PCR. The top ten hold about 1.8% of the sample, which has 20,000 to 25,000 clones, around two thirds seen once. What these receptors recognize is not known. The stimulus was an HIV-1 Gag 15-mer peptide pool, roughly 1 ug/peptide/mL. Responding CD4+ T cells were sorted by upregulation of both CD40 ligand and CD69. This material consisted of CD4+ T cells sorted from PBMCs after roughly 18-hour stimulation, taken from a patient who received antiretroviral therapy. Receptors were obtained from an adult man with HIV who was CMV-seropositive.

This clone was observed a handful of times. This chain uses TRBV7-2 with TRBJ1-5; a weak D match, TRBD1 (5 bases). Trimming pared 5 bases from V and 1 base from J, leaving 12 bases between. The germline V gene has CDR1 SGHTA and CDR2 FQGNSA. The CDR3 runs to 15 residues. Here the CDR3 reads CASSPGQGSNQPQHF. The CDR3 DNA reads TGTGCCAGCAGCCCTGGGCAGGGAAGCAATCAGCCCCAGCATTTT. Complete variable domain (other parts from reference TRBV7-2 and TRBJ1-5): GAGVSQSPSNKVTEKGKDVELRCDPISGHTALYWYRQSLGQGLEFLIYFQGNSAPDKSGLPSDRFSAERTGGSVSTLTIQRTQQEDSAVYLCASSPGQGSNQPQHFGDGTRLSIL.

The J gene is TRBJ1-2, the V gene TRBV12-5; perhaps TRBD1 as D (6 bases). V lost 4 bases and J lost 7, with 13 bases in between. Per the germline V gene, CDR1 is LGHNT and CDR2 is FRNRAP. The CDR3 is 13 residues long. CDR3 in DNA: TGTGCTAGTGGTTCTGGGGGCTCCGGTGGCTACACCTTC. Translation: CASGSGGSGGYTF.

This clone has a handful of counts. The identical CDR3 is also encoded by other nucleotide sequences in the sample. The V gene is TRBV9, the J gene TRBJ1-3; D unclear. Trimming shortened V by 1 base and J by 0 bases, and 11 bases separated the two germline ends. This CDR3 contains 16 residues. The germline gives CDR1 SGDLS, CDR2 YYNGEE. CDR3 region: CASSVLAGSSGNTIYF. The CDR3 DNA sequence: TGTGCCAGCAGCGTACTCGCCGGGAGCTCTGGAAACACCATATATTTT.

The chain employs TRBV6-5 and TRBJ1-6, with D possibly matching TRBD1 (5 bases). Per the germline V gene, CDR1 is MNHEY and CDR2 is SVGAGI. The CDR3 has 13 amino acids. V gave up 9 bases and J gave up 11 bases, with 17 bases separating them. CDR3 nucleotides: TGTGCCAGTAAGGATTGGGACCGTCCACCCCTCCACTTT. This gives the protein CASKDWDRPPLHF.

The gene calls are TRBV19 and TRBJ2-1; 7 bases fit TRBD1. Germline values: CDR1 LNHDA, CDR2 SQIVND (reference sequence). Trimming removed 4 bases from V and 5 bases from J; junction bases left unmatched: 2. This CDR3 contains 13 residues. This CDR3 reads CASSTTGNNEQFF. DNA for the CDR3: TGTGCCAGTAGTACGACAGGGAACAATGAGCAGTTCTTC. The full variable domain, its missing parts supplied by reference TRBV19 and TRBJ2-1, is DGGITQSPKYLFRKEGQNVTLSCEQNLNHDAMYWYRQDPGQGLRLIYYSQIVNDFQKGDIAEGYSVSREKKESFPLTVTSAQKNPTAFYLCASSTTGNNEQFFGPGTRLTVL.

This clone turned up a few times. The chain couples TRBV24-1 to TRBJ1-1; D not resolved. The CDR3 loop spans 12 amino acids. Deletions cut 12 bases from V and 3 bases from J, with 13 bases between. Germline assignment: CDR1 KGHDR and CDR2 SFDVKD. For the CDR3, the DNA is TGTGCCGTAGCACGCCGGGACACTGAAGCTTTCTTT. Protein product: CAVARRDTEAFF.

The chain couples TRBV18 to TRBJ2-7; D is ambiguous. The CDR3 is made up of 15 amino acids. The germline V gene encodes CDR1 KGHSH and CDR2 LQKENI. Trimming removed 1 base from V and 2 bases from J, with 12 bases in between. In DNA form, the CDR3 reads TGTGCCAGCTCACCACTAAACACACCTACCTACGAGCAGTACTTC. This translates into CASSPLNTPTYEQYF.

The table lists this clone with a few counts. This chain uses TRBV5-1 with TRBJ1-1; 7 nucleotides line up with TRBD1. Trimming took 3 bases from V and 1 from J; bases not matched to a gene: 9. CDR3 length equals 16 residues. Germline CDR1 reads SGHRS; CDR2 reads YFSETQ. Written as DNA, the CDR3 is TGCGCCAGCAGCTCGAGATTGGGACAGCAGAACACTGAAGCTTTCTTT. Its translation: CASSSRLGQQNTEAFF.

The chain employs TRBV3-1 (or the pseudogene TRBV3-2) and TRBJ2-3; 7 bases are shared with TRBD2. The CDR3 contains 20 residues. The V gene end was trimmed by 6 bases and the J gene end by 5 bases; junction bases not matched to a gene: 26. Germline CDR1 is LGHDT and CDR2 is YNNKEL (reference sequence). The CDR3 DNA sequence: TGTGCCAGCAGTCCAATCCACCCTCCCTTGGGGGGGACCGCGGGAGATACGCAGTATTTT. Amino acids: CASSPIHPPLGGTAGDTQYF.

CDR3 sequence reads: CASGGQYGDTQYF. The CDR3 DNA reads as TGTGCCAGCGGGGGGCAGTATGGAGATACGCAGTATTTT. The gene calls are TRBV7-3 and TRBJ2-3; the D gene could be TRBD1 or TRBD2 (6 bases each). CDR1 is SGHTA and CDR2 is FQGTGA in the germline V gene. The V gene lost 8 bases and the J gene lost 5 bases, with 14 bases spanning the gap. The CDR3 covers 13 residues.

This clone was picked up one time. The chain has TRBV15 and TRBJ2-7, with D perhaps matching TRBD1 (5 bases). The germline V gene has CDR1 LNHNV and CDR2 YYDKDF (reference sequence). Trimming stripped 0 bases from V and 2 bases from J, with 11 bases between. The CDR3 sequence is 15 residues long. The CDR3 DNA sequence: TGTGCCACCAGCAGAGATCACCAGGGCCCCTACGAGCAGTACTTC. Its protein is CATSRDHQGPYEQYF.

The rearrangement uses TRBV29-1 and TRBJ1-4; 10 nucleotides line up with TRBD1. The CDR3 is 15 residues long. Per the germline V gene, CDR1 is SQVTM and CDR2 is ANQGSEA. V lost 5 bases and J lost 7; bases outside the gene matches: 10. Here the CDR3 reads CSVHQGQGGGEKLFF. The CDR3 bases are TGCAGCGTTCACCAAGGACAGGGGGGAGGTGAAAAACTGTTTTTT.

The chain joins TRBV5-1 to TRBJ2-7; 9 positions match TRBD2. Germline lookup yields CDR1 SGHRS and CDR2 YFSETQ. The V gene end was trimmed by 0 bases and the J gene end by 6 bases; junction bases not matched to a gene: 4. This CDR3 contains 14 residues. In DNA, the CDR3 is TGCGCCAGCAGCTTGGTGACTAGCGGCGCCGAGCAGTACTTC. Protein product: CASSLVTSGAEQYF.

This clone was counted between two and nine times. The rearrangement links TRBV2 to TRBJ1-3; D is possibly TRBD1 (6 bases). The CDR3 covers 13 residues. Germline CDR1 and CDR2: SNHLY and FYNNEI. The germline V and J ends were trimmed by 6 bases and 5 bases, with 11 bases remaining between them. The CDR3 region has the DNA TGTGCCAGCAGAGGACAGAGACGAAACACCATATATTTT. Encoded protein: CASRGQRRNTIYF.

The chain joins TRBV4-2 to TRBJ2-4; 10 nucleotides agree with TRBD2. With V trimmed by 3 bases and J by 0 bases, 11 bases remained unmatched. The CDR3 has 19 amino acids. Germline V lookup: CDR1 LGHNA, CDR2 YNFKEQ. CDR3 loop: CASSQNPAGGPGAKNIQYF. In nucleotides, the CDR3 is TGTGCCAGCAGCCAGAACCCAGCGGGGGGGCCCGGAGCCAAAAACATTCAGTACTTC.